The clone carrying this TCR beta chain was found a few times. What it binds is unknown. The data originate from a study of T-cell memory formation after mild COVID-19. Study summary: The two donors had largely donor-specific TCR clusters.

Study observations and caveats: There were some responding clones in pre-infection memory, which suggested that cross-reactive memory had joined.

MiXCR was run by TCRdb on the 5' RACE reads, yielding one entry per CDR3 protein. Among 350,000 to 550,000 distinct CDR3 sequences listed, about a sixth were seen once. The CDR3 covers 15 residues. Germline CDR1 DFQATT, CDR2 SNEGSKA (reference sequence). Trimming removed 6 bases from V and 2 bases from J; junction bases left unmatched: 11. V is TRBV20-1 and J is TRBJ2-3; 7 nucleotides align to TRBD2. Sequencing was performed on PBMCs or a T cell subset sorted from them (not recorded which). The sequence was obtained from a man aged 18 to 30 who had mild COVID-19 (a few samples of this study predate the infection). Cell type and time point are not known. CDR3 nucleotides: TGCAGTGCCGTTGGGCGGGGGAGCCACACAGATACGCAGTATTTT. This codes for CSAVGRGSHTDTQYF.